This T cell receptor (beta chain) comes out of a study of spatial heterogeneity in lung cancer. Overall study findings and caveats: The number of expanded tumor alpha and beta chains correlated with mutation number.

CDR1 LNHNV and CDR2 YYDKDF come from the germline V gene (reference sequence). The germline V and J ends were trimmed by 0 bases and 2 bases, with 7 bases remaining between them. This CDR3 is 15 amino acids long. Time point in this sample: sample taken at primary tumor resection. All TCR cDNA molecules were individually tagged with a unique molecular identifier. A single record per CDR3 protein comes from TCRdb applying MiXCR to the 5' RACE reads. The repertoire includes thousands of distinct CDR3 sequences, more than 7.5% of them detected once, and roughly 30% sits in the top ten. This clonotype was observed many times. What it recognizes is unknown.

The receptor was derived from a female donor with early-stage non-small cell lung cancer. The sample consisted of lung tumor tissue, taken at surgery. This chain connects TRBV15 to TRBJ2-2; tentatively, D is TRBD2 (5 bases). As DNA, the CDR3 is TGTGCCACCAGCAGAGAGCGGACTAACACCGGGGAGCTGTTTTTT. Amino acids: CATSRERTNTGELFF.